This is a list of T cell receptor beta chains from one sample in a study of blood T cell repertoires in COVID-19. Measured with immunoSEQ multiplex PCR; TCRdb has only the in-frame clones, and not every one. The table lists about 180,000 clones, around 82% of them singletons. Sequencing was carried out using peripheral blood. These receptors came from an elderly woman with acute or convalescent COVID-19. Both conserved end residues are part of each CDR3. The D gene is left open where the match is weak. Only some rows state a clone size, as once, few, many or a class for expanded clones.

d_gene: .; abundance: .; v_gene: TRBV9; j_gene: TRBJ1-3; CDR3aa: CASSVVSRASGNTIYF; CDR3nt: TGTGCCAGCAGCGTAGTGTCCAGGGCCTCTGGAAACACCATATATTTT
d_gene: .; abundance: .; v_gene: TRBV5-1; j_gene: TRBJ1-5; CDR3aa: CASSSAPYTGDQPQHF; CDR3nt: TGCGCCAGCAGCTCAGCCCCTTATACAGGCGATCAGCCCCAGCATTTT
d_gene: TRBD1; abundance: once; v_gene: TRBV11-2; j_gene: TRBJ2-7; CDR3aa: CASSPTPGGYEQYF; CDR3nt: TGTGCCAGCAGCCCCACCCCAGGGGGCTACGAGCAGTACTTC
d_gene: TRBD1; abundance: .; v_gene: TRBV6-4; j_gene: TRBJ1-1; CDR3aa: CASSRTGGKTTEAFF; CDR3nt: TGTGCCAGCAGTCGGACAGGGGGTAAGACCACTGAAGCTTTCTTT
d_gene: .; abundance: .; v_gene: TRBV3-1/TRBV3-2; j_gene: TRBJ1-5; CDR3aa: CASSLTAHSNQPQHF; CDR3nt: TGTGCCAGCAGCCTCACCGCGCATAGCAATCAGCCCCAGCATTTT
d_gene: TRBD2; abundance: .; v_gene: TRBV7-3; j_gene: TRBJ2-7; CDR3aa: CASSLRGGAAYEQYF; CDR3nt: TGTGCCAGCAGCTTAAGGGGGGGAGCGGCCTACGAGCAGTACTTC
d_gene: .; abundance: .; v_gene: TRBV5-1; j_gene: TRBJ2-1; CDR3aa: CASSKSGDYNEQFF; CDR3nt: TGCGCCAGCAGTAAAAGCGGAGACTACAATGAGCAGTTCTTC
d_gene: TRBD1; abundance: .; v_gene: TRBV18; j_gene: TRBJ2-7; CDR3aa: CASSPSQGVYEQYF; CDR3nt: TGTGCCAGCTCACCATCTCAGGGGGTGTACGAGCAGTACTTC
d_gene: .; abundance: few; v_gene: TRBV30; j_gene: TRBJ1-5; CDR3aa: CAWSVGTSNQPQHF; CDR3nt: TGTGCCTGGAGTGTGGGGACAAGCAATCAGCCCCAGCATTTT
d_gene: .; abundance: .; v_gene: TRBV7-2; j_gene: TRBJ1-1; CDR3aa: CASSRAGENTEAFF; CDR3nt: TGTGCCAGCAGCCGGGCGGGAGAGAACACTGAAGCTTTCTTT
d_gene: TRBD2; abundance: once; v_gene: TRBV5-5; j_gene: TRBJ2-1; CDR3aa: CASSLAAGGPNEQFF; CDR3nt: TGTGCCAGCAGCTTGGCAGCGGGAGGCCCCAATGAGCAGTTCTTC
d_gene: TRBD1; abundance: .; v_gene: TRBV5-1; j_gene: TRBJ2-5; CDR3aa: CASSLAGGSETQYF; CDR3nt: TGCGCCAGCAGCTTGGCAGGGGGCTCCGAGACCCAGTACTTC
d_gene: .; abundance: .; v_gene: TRBV5-5; j_gene: TRBJ2-7; CDR3aa: CASSPDSYSYEQYF; CDR3nt: TGTGCCAGCAGCCCGGACAGCTACTCCTACGAGCAGTACTTC
d_gene: TRBD2; abundance: .; v_gene: TRBV6-6; j_gene: TRBJ2-7; CDR3aa: CASRGSGSSSYEQYF; CDR3nt: TGTGCCAGCAGAGGTAGCGGGAGCAGCTCCTACGAGCAGTACTTC
d_gene: TRBD2; abundance: .; v_gene: TRBV2; j_gene: TRBJ2-5; CDR3aa: CASREDGLATETQYF; CDR3nt: TGTGCCAGCAGAGAAGACGGACTAGCAACAGAGACCCAGTACTTC
d_gene: TRBD1; abundance: .; v_gene: TRBV5-8; j_gene: TRBJ1-1; CDR3aa: CASSLGGQGNTEAFF; CDR3nt: TGTGCCAGCAGCTTGGGAGGACAGGGGAACACTGAAGCTTTCTTT
d_gene: TRBD1; abundance: .; v_gene: TRBV15; j_gene: TRBJ1-3; CDR3aa: CATSRDRGSGNTIYF; CDR3nt: TGTGCCACCAGCCGGGACAGGGGCTCTGGAAACACCATATATTTT
d_gene: TRBD1; abundance: .; v_gene: TRBV7-3; j_gene: TRBJ1-1; CDR3aa: CASSGTGDGTEAFF; CDR3nt: TGTGCCAGCAGCGGGACAGGGGACGGCACTGAAGCTTTCTTT
d_gene: TRBD1; abundance: .; v_gene: TRBV5-4; j_gene: TRBJ2-7; CDR3aa: CASSLDRGEQYF; CDR3nt: TGTGCCAGCAGCTTGGACAGGGGCGAGCAGTACTTC
d_gene: .; abundance: .; v_gene: TRBV2; j_gene: TRBJ1-2; CDR3aa: CASSEGVGYTF; CDR3nt: TGTGCCAGCAGTGAAGGCGTAGGCTACACCTTC
d_gene: .; abundance: .; v_gene: TRBV3-1/TRBV3-2; j_gene: TRBJ1-2; CDR3aa: CASSQDRVAAPRDYGYTF; CDR3nt: TGTGCCAGCAGCCAAGATCGGGTCGCGGCTCCGCGGGACTATGGCTACACCTTC
d_gene: TRBD2; abundance: .; v_gene: TRBV14; j_gene: TRBJ2-2; CDR3aa: CASSQNRQREDLGGELFF; CDR3nt: TGTGCCAGCAGCCAAAATCGACAGCGGGAGGACCTCGGCGGGGAGCTGTTTTTT
d_gene: TRBD1; abundance: .; v_gene: TRBV18; j_gene: TRBJ2-7; CDR3aa: CASSPPVTGGSYEQYF; CDR3nt: TGTGCCAGCTCACCACCTGTCACAGGGGGCTCCTACGAGCAGTACTTC
d_gene: TRBD1; abundance: .; v_gene: TRBV5-1; j_gene: TRBJ1-4; CDR3aa: CASSQDRVAEKLFF; CDR3nt: TGCGCCAGCAGTCAGGACAGGGTGGCGGAAAAACTGTTTTTT
d_gene: .; abundance: .; v_gene: TRBV10-3; j_gene: TRBJ2-2; CDR3aa: CAISGMGGRNTGELFF; CDR3nt: TGTGCCATCAGTGGCATGGGGGGTAGAAACACCGGGGAGCTGTTTTTT
d_gene: TRBD2; abundance: .; v_gene: TRBV19; j_gene: TRBJ2-4; CDR3aa: CASSIQGGVAKNIQYF; CDR3nt: TGTGCCAGTAGTATACAGGGAGGGGTAGCCAAAAACATTCAGTACTTC
d_gene: TRBD2; abundance: .; v_gene: TRBV10-3; j_gene: TRBJ2-3; CDR3aa: CAISDFLAGTDTQYF; CDR3nt: TGTGCCATCAGTGACTTTCTAGCGGGCACAGATACGCAGTATTTT
d_gene: .; abundance: .; v_gene: TRBV7-6; j_gene: TRBJ2-3; CDR3aa: CASSLAGDTSTDTQYF; CDR3nt: TGTGCCAGCAGCTTAGCAGGGGACACTAGCACAGATACGCAGTATTTT
d_gene: TRBD2; abundance: .; v_gene: TRBV5-4; j_gene: TRBJ2-3; CDR3aa: CASSLKRETDTQYF; CDR3nt: TGTGCCAGCAGCTTGAAGCGGGAGACAGATACGCAGTATTTT
d_gene: TRBD1; abundance: .; v_gene: TRBV7-9; j_gene: TRBJ2-5; CDR3aa: CASSPGQGAQETQYF; CDR3nt: TGTGCCAGCAGCCCGGGACAGGGGGCCCAAGAGACCCAGTACTTC
d_gene: .; abundance: .; v_gene: TRBV19; j_gene: TRBJ2-5; CDR3aa: CASSIPRAGAETQYF; CDR3nt: TGTGCCAGTAGTATCCCCCGGGCGGGGGCCGAGACCCAGTACTTC
d_gene: .; abundance: .; v_gene: TRBV7-2; j_gene: TRBJ2-4; CDR3aa: CASSFRDKNIQYF; CDR3nt: TGTGCCAGCAGCTTCAGGGATAAAAACATTCAGTACTTC